These 22 T cell receptor beta chains share one sample of origin, sequenced in a study of a mutant IDH1 vaccine in newly diagnosed glioma. Time point defined: baseline, week 1 (first vaccination visit). Treatment meaning: pre-vaccination baseline after standard-of-care therapy. Using immunoSEQ multiplex PCR, the repertoire was profiled, and TCRdb retains in-frame clones only, with some absent. The data contain about 67,000 clones, approximately 82% of them singletons. The sample in question was peripheral blood mononuclear cells (PBMCs), obtained from a glioma patient treated with radiotherapy, temozolomide or both. These receptors came from a woman aged 18-29 years with glioma. Some clones in this sample may be carry-over from other donors' samples.

The chain couples TRBV7-9 to TRBJ1-2; TRBD1 matches at 7 bases. Germline V gene data show CDR1 as SEHNR and CDR2 as FQNEAQ (reference sequence). CDR3 length: 14 amino acids. The V segment lost 6 bases and the J segment 2 bases; nucleotides outside the gene matches: 6. CDR3 amino acids: CASREQGLNYGYTF. DNA of the CDR3: TGTGCCAGCAGGGAACAGGGGTTGAACTATGGCTACACCTTC.

The chain couples TRBV6-5 to TRBJ2-7, with D possibly TRBD2 on 6 matching bases. Germline V gene data show CDR1 as MNHEY and CDR2 as SVGAGI. The CDR3 runs 14 residues. Trimming pared 0 bases from V and 3 bases from J, leaving 9 bases between. CDR3 coding DNA: TGTGCCAGCAGTTACTCGAGGGACTTCTACGAGCAGTACTTC. Protein: CASSYSRDFYEQYF.

The chain links TRBV28 to TRBJ1-1; D call uncertain. Germline V gene data show CDR1 as MDHEN and CDR2 as SYDVKM. The CDR3 is made up of 12 amino acids. V was shortened by 6 bases and J by 0 bases, with 5 bases between the two germline ends. The CDR3 coding sequence is TGTGCCAGCAGGGTAATGAACACTGAAGCTTTCTTT. Translating it yields CASRVMNTEAFF.

This chain joins TRBV5-6 and TRBJ1-5; the D is unclear. Germline CDR1 is SGHDT and CDR2 is YYEEEE. Trimming took 0 bases from V and 4 from J, leaving 5 bases between them. This CDR3 contains 13 residues. CDR3 coding DNA: TGTGCCAGCAGCTTGGCTGGGAATCAGCCCCAGCATTTT. It codes for CASSLAGNQPQHF.

The V and J genes are TRBV5-6 and TRBJ2-5; possible D gene TRBD2, 5 bases. Germline assignment: CDR1 SGHDT and CDR2 YYEEEE. V lost 4 bases to trimming and J lost 2 bases, with 9 bases between them. CDR3 length equals 13 residues. CDR3 bases: TGTGCCAGCAGCACTAGACTGCAAGAGACCCAGTACTTC. Its protein is CASSTRLQETQYF.

Only a few counts were recorded for this clone. The chain couples TRBV30 to TRBJ1-2, with D possibly being TRBD1 (5 bases). The CDR3 has 14 residues. The germline V gene encodes CDR1 GTSNPN and CDR2 SVGIG (reference sequence). V lost 0 bases, J lost 4 bases, and 12 bases lay in between. CDR3 DNA: TGTGCCTGGAGTGTTTCGGGGGGGATCTATGGCTACACCTTC. Its translation is CAWSVSGGIYGYTF.

V is TRBV7-9 and J is TRBJ1-2; 7 nucleotides line up with TRBD1. The ends lost 5 bases at V and 0 bases at J; junction bases unmatched: 6. The CDR3 is made up of 15 amino acids. Germline CDR1 and CDR2: SEHNR and FQNEAQ (reference sequence). In DNA, the CDR3 is TGTGCCAGCAGCCCTCAAACAGGGGCTAACTATGGCTACACCTTC. It is translated as CASSPQTGANYGYTF.

The J gene is TRBJ2-2, the V gene TRBV7-6; no reliable D call. V lost 2 bases and J lost 6, with 4 bases in between. The germline V gene encodes CDR1 SGHVS and CDR2 FNYEAQ. CDR3 length: 12 residues. The chain's CDR3 is CASSLPAGELFF. The CDR3 nucleotides read TGTGCCAGCAGCTTACCGGCCGGGGAGCTGTTTTTT. Supplemented by reference TRBV7-6 and TRBJ2-2, the full variable domain reads GAGVSQSPRYKVTKRGQDVALRCDPISGHVSLYWYRQALGQGPEFLTYFNYEAQQDKSGLPNDRFSAERPEGSISTLTIQRTEQRDSAMYRCASSLPAGELFFGEGSRLTVL.

As for this clone: The germline gene is not matched at one end of the junction; a read error may be the cause. The chain uses TRBV30 and TRBJ1-1; D is ambiguous. The germline CDR1 and CDR2 sequences are GTSNPN and SVGIG (reference sequence). The CDR3 runs to 11 residues. DNA of the CDR3: TGTGTCTGGAGCCCCGGGACTGAAGCTTTCTTT. Protein product: CVWSPGTEAFF.

This clone has more than one count but fewer than ten. This sequence joins TRBV5-1 and TRBJ1-1; D not certain. Per germline, CDR1 SGHRS and CDR2 YFSETQ. The CDR3 runs to 15 residues. The V end was cut by 4 bases, the J end by 0 bases, with 13 bases between. In nucleotides, the CDR3 is TGCGCCAGCAGCAGAAACGAAGCGATGAACACTGAAGCTTTCTTT. It is translated as CASSRNEAMNTEAFF.

This sequence joins TRBV7-9 and TRBJ1-2; D gene ambiguous. The CDR3 has 13 amino acids. Trimming removed 1 base from V and 3 bases from J, with 6 bases in between. Germline-derived CDR1 and CDR2 are SEHNR and FQNEAQ (reference sequence). CDR3 sequence: CASSLVAYYGYTF. CDR3 coding DNA: TGTGCCAGCAGCTTAGTAGCTTACTATGGCTACACCTTC.

The gene calls are TRBV19 and TRBJ1-5; D is uncertain. Germline assignment: CDR1 LNHDA and CDR2 SQIVND (reference sequence). The CDR3 sequence is 13 residues long. V gave up 6 bases and J gave up 6 bases, with 12 bases separating them. The CDR3 reads CASSFGFGQPQHF. The CDR3 nucleotides are TGTGCCAGTAGCTTCGGATTTGGTCAGCCCCAGCATTTT.

DNA for the CDR3: TGTGCCAGTAGACCGACGCTAGCGGGAACCTACGAGCAGTACTTC. Its translation: CASRPTLAGTYEQYF. The V and J genes are TRBV19 and TRBJ2-7, with 9 bases lining up with TRBD2. This CDR3 region has 15 residues. Germline CDR1 is LNHDA and CDR2 is SQIVND (reference sequence). V was clipped by 6 bases and J by 2 bases; unmatched bases: 8.

The chain has TRBV18 and TRBJ1-1; 8 nucleotides match TRBD1. In germline, CDR1 is KGHSH, CDR2 LQKENI. J was trimmed by 0 bases and V by 3 bases; bases with no gene match: 6. CDR3 size: 16 residues. CDR3 region: CASSPGTGRMNTEAFF. The CDR3 bases are TGTGCCAGCTCACCCGGGACAGGCCGAATGAACACTGAAGCTTTCTTT.

The chain recombines TRBV5-1 with TRBJ2-5; D possibly corresponds to TRBD2 (5 bases). Germline-derived CDR1 and CDR2 are SGHRS and YFSETQ. The germline V and J ends were trimmed by 3 bases and 1 base, with 10 bases remaining between them. The CDR3 consists of 14 residues. The CDR3 DNA is TGCGCCAGCAGCTGGACGGGATTCCAAGAGACCCAGTACTTC. Amino acid sequence: CASSWTGFQETQYF.

The chain is built from TRBV10-3 and TRBJ2-7; TRBD1 matches 8 bases. Germline V CDR1 and CDR2: ENHRY, SYGVKD. Unmatched junction bases numbered 7, after V lost 3 bases and J lost 0 bases. The CDR3 runs to 16 residues. CDR3 in amino acids: CAISDGTGATSYEQYF. In DNA, the CDR3 is TGTGCCATCAGTGACGGGACAGGCGCCACCTCCTACGAGCAGTACTTC.

The rearrangement uses TRBV5-4 and TRBJ2-2; D may correspond to TRBD1 or TRBD2 (5 bases each). The V end was cut by 0 bases, the J end by 2 bases, with 11 bases between. CDR1 and CDR2 (germline): SGHNT, YYREEE (reference sequence). The CDR3 loop spans 16 amino acids. The CDR3 DNA reads as TGTGCCAGCAGCTTGGTAGGGACGGGAAACACCGGGGAGCTGTTTTTT. Translating it yields CASSLVGTGNTGELFF. The full variable domain, in which reference TRBV5-4 and TRBJ2-2 provide the parts outside the CDR3, is ETGVTQSPTHLIKTRGQQVTLRCSSQSGHNTVSWYQQALGQGPQFIFQYYREEENGRGNFPPRFSGLQFPNYSSELNVNALELDDSALYLCASSLVGTGNTGELFFGEGSRLTVL.

This chain joins TRBV10-3 and TRBJ1-4; maybe TRBD1 (5 bases). The V end was cut by 0 bases, the J end by 6 bases, with 11 bases between. Germline V gene lookup returns CDR1 ENHRY and CDR2 SYGVKD. The CDR3 spans 15 residues. The CDR3 nucleotides are TGTGCCATCAGTGAGTCGTGGGGGTCGGATGAAAAACTGTTTTTT. Amino acid sequence: CAISESWGSDEKLFF.

This sequence joins TRBV7-8 and TRBJ1-5, with a weak D call TRBD1 (5 bases). This CDR3 comprises 16 residues. CDR1 SGHVS and CDR2 FQNEAQ come from the germline V gene. Trimming cost V 4 bases and J 2 bases, with 15 bases left between them. The CDR3 loop reads CASSSSGKRGNQPQHF. The DNA of the CDR3 is TGTGCCAGCAGCTCCTCAGGGAAGCGGGGCAATCAGCCCCAGCATTTT.

This rearrangement joins TRBV4-2 to TRBJ1-2; the D is unclear. Trimming took off 4 bases at V and 2 bases at J, with 14 bases between the two ends. The CDR3 runs 15 residues. Germline V gene sequence: CDR1 LGHNA, CDR2 YNFKEQ. The CDR3 DNA follows: TGTGCCAGCAGCCCAGAGATGAGCGGGAACTATGGCTACACCTTC. Translating it yields CASSPEMSGNYGYTF.

A single count supports this clone. The chain employs TRBV4-2 and TRBJ2-7; TRBD2 matches 7 bases. The CDR3 extends over 15 amino acids. Germline CDR1 is LGHNA and CDR2 is YNFKEQ. The V gene end was trimmed by 4 bases and the J gene end by 1 base; junction bases not matched to a gene: 7. The CDR3 loop reads CASSPTRDYSYEQYF. CDR3 nucleotide sequence: TGTGCCAGCAGCCCTACGCGGGACTATTCCTACGAGCAGTACTTC.

This chain links TRBV11-2 with TRBJ1-5; D not certain. Trimming took off 2 bases at V and 2 bases at J, with 10 bases between the two ends. CDR3 length: 15 residues. Germline values: CDR1 SGHAT, CDR2 FQNNGV. CDR3 amino acids: CASSLTPGGNQPQHF. The CDR3 DNA reads TGTGCCAGCAGCTTAACCCCAGGAGGCAATCAGCCCCAGCATTTT.